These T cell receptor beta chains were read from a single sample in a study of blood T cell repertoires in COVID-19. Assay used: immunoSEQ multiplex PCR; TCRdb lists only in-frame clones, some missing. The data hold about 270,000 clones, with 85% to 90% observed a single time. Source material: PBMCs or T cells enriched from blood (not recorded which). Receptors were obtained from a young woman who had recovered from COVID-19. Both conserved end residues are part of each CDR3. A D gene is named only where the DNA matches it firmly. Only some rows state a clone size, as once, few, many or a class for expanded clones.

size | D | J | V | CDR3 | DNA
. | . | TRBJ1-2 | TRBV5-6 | CASSLGRGLGYTF | TGTGCCAGCAGCTTGGGTAGGGGCCTCGGCTACACCTTC
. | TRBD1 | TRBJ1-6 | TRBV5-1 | CASSKRTGDSPLHF | TGCGCCAGCAGCAAAAGGACAGGGGATTCACCCCTCCACTTT
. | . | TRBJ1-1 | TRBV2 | CASTKIRDTEAFF | TGTGCCAGCACTAAAATCAGGGACACTGAAGCTTTCTTT
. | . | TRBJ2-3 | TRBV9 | CASSVGPRTDTQYF | TGTGCCAGCAGCGTAGGTCCCAGAACAGATACGCAGTATTTT
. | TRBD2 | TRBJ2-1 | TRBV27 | CASSPGLAGGLTYNEQFF | TGTGCCAGCAGTCCCGGACTAGCGGGGGGACTCACGTACAATGAGCAGTTCTTC
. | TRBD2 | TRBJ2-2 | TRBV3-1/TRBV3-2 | CASSQDRASGYTGELFF | TGTGCCAGCAGCCAAGATCGGGCTAGCGGATACACCGGGGAGCTGTTTTTT
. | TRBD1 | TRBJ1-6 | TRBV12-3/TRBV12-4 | CASRRTGDSPLHF | TGTGCCAGCAGGCGGACAGGGGACTCACCCCTCCACTTT
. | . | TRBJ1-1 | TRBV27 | CASSLSRGSTTEAFF | TGTGCCAGCAGCCTCTCCCGGGGGTCCACCACTGAAGCTTTCTTT
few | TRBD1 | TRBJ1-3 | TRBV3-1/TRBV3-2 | CASSYGQGSRSGNTIYF | TGTGCCAGCAGCTACGGACAGGGATCGCGCTCTGGAAACACCATATATTTT
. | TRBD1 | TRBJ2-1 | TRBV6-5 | CAIRDSYNEQFF | TGTGCCATTAGGGACAGTTACAATGAGCAGTTCTTC
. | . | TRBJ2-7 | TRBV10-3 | CAIRGGEEQYF | TGTGCCATCAGGGGGGGTGAAGAGCAGTACTTC
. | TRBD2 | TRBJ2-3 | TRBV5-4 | CASSAGTSDTDTQYF | TGTGCCAGCAGCGCCGGGACTAGCGACACAGATACGCAGTATTTT
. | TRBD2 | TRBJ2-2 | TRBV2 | CASRSGGVTGELFF | TGTGCCAGCAGAAGCGGGGGGGTCACCGGGGAGCTGTTTTTT
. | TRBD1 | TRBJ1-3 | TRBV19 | CASSIMTTGSGNTIYF | TGTGCCAGTAGTATAATGACGACAGGGTCTGGAAACACCATATATTTT
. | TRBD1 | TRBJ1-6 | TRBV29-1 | CSVGRDRVSPLHF | TGCAGCGTTGGCCGGGACAGGGTTTCACCCCTCCACTTT
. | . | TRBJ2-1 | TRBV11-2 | CASSLEYGGSYNEQFF | TGTGCCAGCAGCTTAGAATATGGCGGCTCCTACAATGAGCAGTTCTTC
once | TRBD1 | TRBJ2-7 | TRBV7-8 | CASSSSWTGGTYEQYF | TGTGCCAGCAGCTCCTCGTGGACAGGGGGTACCTACGAGCAGTACTTC
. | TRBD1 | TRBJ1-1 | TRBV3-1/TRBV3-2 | CASSQAQGAVEAFF | TGTGCCAGCAGCCAAGCTCAGGGGGCGGTTGAAGCTTTCTTT
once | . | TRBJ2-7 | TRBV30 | CAWSGGGGHEQYF | TGTGCCTGGAGTGGGGGAGGGGGTCACGAGCAGTACTTC
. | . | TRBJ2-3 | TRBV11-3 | CASSFGGPTDTQYF | TGTGCCAGCAGCTTCGGGGGGCCCACAGATACGCAGTATTTT
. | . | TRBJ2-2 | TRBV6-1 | CASSEMWGALIRNTGELFF | TGTGCCAGCAGTGAAATGTGGGGCGCCCTAATTCGGAACACCGGGGAGCTGTTTTTT
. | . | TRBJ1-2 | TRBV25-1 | CASFGGGYTF | TGTGCCAGCTTTGGGGGGGGCTACACCTTC
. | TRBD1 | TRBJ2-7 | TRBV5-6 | CASSLVTGGHREQYF | TGTGCCAGCAGCTTGGTGACAGGGGGTCATCGCGAGCAGTACTTC
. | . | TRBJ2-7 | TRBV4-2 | CASSQAAGSSYEQYF | TGTGCCAGCAGCCAAGCAGCCGGGAGCTCCTACGAGCAGTACTTC
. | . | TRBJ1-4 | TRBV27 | CASSLSMRAGGEKLFF | TGTGCCAGCAGTTTATCGATGAGGGCGGGAGGTGAAAAACTGTTTTTT
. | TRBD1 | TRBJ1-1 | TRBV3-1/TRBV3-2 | CASSQRPGTGFEAFF | TGTGCCAGCAGCCAACGTCCCGGGACAGGGTTCGAAGCTTTCTTT
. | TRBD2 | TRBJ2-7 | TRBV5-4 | CASSLGTSGGPYEQYF | TGTGCCAGCAGCTTGGGGACTAGCGGGGGCCCCTACGAGCAGTACTTC
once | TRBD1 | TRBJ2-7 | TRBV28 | CASSTSGTGGKYEQYF | TGTGCCAGCAGTACCTCCGGGACAGGGGGCAAGTACGAGCAGTACTTC
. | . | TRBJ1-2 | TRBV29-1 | CSAFNYGYTF | TGCAGCGCCTTCAACTATGGCTACACCTTC
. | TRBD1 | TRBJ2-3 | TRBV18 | CASSPILQGATDTQYF | TGTGCCAGCTCACCAATATTACAGGGGGCCACAGATACGCAGTATTTT
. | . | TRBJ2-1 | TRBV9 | CASSVYGGAYNEQFF | TGTGCCAGCAGCGTATATGGGGGCGCCTACAATGAGCAGTTCTTC
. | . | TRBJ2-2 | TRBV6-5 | CASSFRVHGELFF | TGTGCCAGCAGTTTCAGGGTGCACGGGGAGCTGTTTTTT
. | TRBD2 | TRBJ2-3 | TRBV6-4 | CASSERLAGDTDTQYF | TGTGCCAGCAGTGAGAGACTAGCGGGGGACACAGATACGCAGTATTTT